This is a list of T cell receptor beta chains from one sample in a study of cytomegalovirus exposure and HLA in healthy donors. Profiling relied on immunoSEQ multiplex PCR, and the TCRdb table lists in-frame clones only, not all of them. This sample carries some 220,000 clones, approximately 84% of them seen once, and the ten largest clones take around 0.57%. Sequenced input: PBMCs. The receptors were gathered from a woman aged 40 to 49 in good health and CMV-seronegative. Both conserved end residues are part of each CDR3. A D gene is named only where the DNA matches it firmly. Rows give clone size only sometimes, using once, few, many, or a class for an expanded clone.

d_gene: NA
len: 14
v_gene: TRBV5-1
abundance: NA
j_gene: TRBJ1-1
CDR3nt: TGCGCCAGCAGCTTTCGGACGGGAAAATCTGAAGCTTTCTTT
CDR3aa: CASSFRTGKSEAFF

d_gene: NA
len: 14
v_gene: TRBV7-2
abundance: NA
j_gene: TRBJ2-1
CDR3nt: TGTGCCAGCAGCTTAGTCGGGGGCTACAATGAGCAGTTCTTC
CDR3aa: CASSLVGGYNEQFF

d_gene: TRBD2
len: 15
v_gene: TRBV30
abundance: NA
j_gene: TRBJ2-1
CDR3nt: TGTGCCTGGAGCCCTGGGACTAGCGGGGGCAATGAGCAGTTCTTC
CDR3aa: CAWSPGTSGGNEQFF

d_gene: NA
len: 16
v_gene: TRBV7-2
abundance: NA
j_gene: TRBJ1-2
CDR3nt: TGTGCCAGCAGCTTAGACCCTCGGGGAACCGCCTATGGCTACACCTTC
CDR3aa: CASSLDPRGTAYGYTF

d_gene: NA
len: 15
v_gene: TRBV5-1
abundance: NA
j_gene: TRBJ1-1
CDR3nt: TGCGCCAGCAGCTTGTCGGGGGTGGAGAACACTGAAGCTTTCTTT
CDR3aa: CASSLSGVENTEAFF

d_gene: TRBD2
len: 13
v_gene: TRBV6-5
abundance: few
j_gene: TRBJ2-1
CDR3nt: TGTGCCAGCAATGGACTAGCCGACAATGAGCAGTTCTTC
CDR3aa: CASNGLADNEQFF

d_gene: NA
len: 14
v_gene: TRBV5-1
abundance: NA
j_gene: TRBJ1-1
CDR3nt: TGCGCCAGCAGCACAAGGGGTCCGAACACTGAAGCTTTCTTT
CDR3aa: CASSTRGPNTEAFF

d_gene: NA
len: 14
v_gene: TRBV11-2
abundance: NA
j_gene: TRBJ1-4
CDR3nt: TGTGCCAGCAGCTTGGTACAGGATAATGAAAAACTGTTTTTT
CDR3aa: CASSLVQDNEKLFF

d_gene: NA
len: 15
v_gene: TRBV11-2
abundance: NA
j_gene: TRBJ1-5
CDR3nt: TGTGCCAGCAACCCCAGTGGGGGGATAAGTGAGCCCCAGCATTTT
CDR3aa: CASNPSGGISEPQHF

d_gene: NA
len: 14
v_gene: TRBV6-6
abundance: few
j_gene: TRBJ2-7
CDR3nt: TGTGCCAGCACCATATACCAGGGTTCCTACGAGCAGTACTTC
CDR3aa: CASTIYQGSYEQYF

d_gene: NA
len: 17
v_gene: TRBV27
abundance: once
j_gene: TRBJ1-5
CDR3nt: TGTGCCAGCAGTCCGCAGGCCTGGGGGCCAGGGGATCAGCCCCAGCATTTT
CDR3aa: CASSPQAWGPGDQPQHF

d_gene: NA
len: 12
v_gene: TRBV29-1
abundance: NA
j_gene: TRBJ1-2
CDR3nt: TGCAGCGTTGAAGAGAGTAACTATGGCTACACCTTC
CDR3aa: CSVEESNYGYTF

d_gene: TRBD2
len: 19
v_gene: TRBV4-1
abundance: NA
j_gene: TRBJ2-2
CDR3nt: TGCGCCAGCAGCTACACCGGGACTAGCGGGGGGGCTAATAAGGGGGAGCTGTTTTTT
CDR3aa: CASSYTGTSGGANKGELFF